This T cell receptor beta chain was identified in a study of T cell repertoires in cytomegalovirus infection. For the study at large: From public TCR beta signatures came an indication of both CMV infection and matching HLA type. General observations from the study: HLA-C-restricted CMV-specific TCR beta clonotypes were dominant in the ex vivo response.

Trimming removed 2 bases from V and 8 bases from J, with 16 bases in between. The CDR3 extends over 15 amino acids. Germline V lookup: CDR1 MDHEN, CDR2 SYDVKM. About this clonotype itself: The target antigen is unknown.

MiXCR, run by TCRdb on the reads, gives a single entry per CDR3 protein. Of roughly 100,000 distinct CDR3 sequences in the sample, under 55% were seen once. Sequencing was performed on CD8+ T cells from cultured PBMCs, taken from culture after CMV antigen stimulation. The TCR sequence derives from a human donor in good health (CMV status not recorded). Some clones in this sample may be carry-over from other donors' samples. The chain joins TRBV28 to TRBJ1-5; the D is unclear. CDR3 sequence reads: CASSLVLVAREPQHF. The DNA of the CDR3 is TGTGCCAGCAGTTTAGTTTTGGTCGCCCGGGAGCCCCAGCATTTT.